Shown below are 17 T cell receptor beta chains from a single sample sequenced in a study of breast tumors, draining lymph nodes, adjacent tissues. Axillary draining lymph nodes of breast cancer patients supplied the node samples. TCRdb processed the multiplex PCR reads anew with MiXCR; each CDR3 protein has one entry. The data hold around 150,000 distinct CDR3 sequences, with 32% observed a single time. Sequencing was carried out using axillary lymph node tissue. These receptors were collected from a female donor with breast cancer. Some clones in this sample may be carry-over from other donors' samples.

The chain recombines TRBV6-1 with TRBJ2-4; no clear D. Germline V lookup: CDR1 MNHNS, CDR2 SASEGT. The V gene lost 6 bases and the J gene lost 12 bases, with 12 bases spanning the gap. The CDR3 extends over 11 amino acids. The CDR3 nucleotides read TGTGCCAGCAGGGACCGCCCCAATCAGTACTTC. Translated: CASRDRPNQYF.

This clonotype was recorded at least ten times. CDR3 amino acids: CASSLDLETQYF. The CDR3 bases are TGTGCCAGCAGCTTAGATCTAGAGACCCAGTACTTC. This chain connects TRBV11-2 to TRBJ2-5; the D is unclear. The V end lost 0 bases, the J end lost 4 bases, and 3 bases lay between the germline ends. CDR1 and CDR2 from the germline V gene are SGHAT and FQNNGV. The CDR3 consists of 12 residues.

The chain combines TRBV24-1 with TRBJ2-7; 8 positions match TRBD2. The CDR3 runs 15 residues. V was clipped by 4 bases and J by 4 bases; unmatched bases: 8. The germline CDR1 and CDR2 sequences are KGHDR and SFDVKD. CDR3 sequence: CATSDPTSGIYEQYF. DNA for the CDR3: TGTGCCACCAGTGACCCCACTAGCGGAATATACGAGCAGTACTTC.

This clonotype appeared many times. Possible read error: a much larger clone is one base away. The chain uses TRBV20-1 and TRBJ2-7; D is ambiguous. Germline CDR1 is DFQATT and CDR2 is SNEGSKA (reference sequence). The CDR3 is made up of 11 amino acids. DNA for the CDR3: TGCAGTGCTAGAGTTAGTTACGAGCAGTCCTTC. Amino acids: CSARVSYEQSF.

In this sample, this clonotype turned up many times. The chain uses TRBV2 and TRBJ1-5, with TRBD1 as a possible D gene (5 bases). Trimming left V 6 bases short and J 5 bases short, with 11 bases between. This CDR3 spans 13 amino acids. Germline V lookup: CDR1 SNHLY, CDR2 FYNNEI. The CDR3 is CASRVETDQPQHF. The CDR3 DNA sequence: TGTGCCAGCAGAGTCGAGACAGATCAGCCCCAGCATTTT.

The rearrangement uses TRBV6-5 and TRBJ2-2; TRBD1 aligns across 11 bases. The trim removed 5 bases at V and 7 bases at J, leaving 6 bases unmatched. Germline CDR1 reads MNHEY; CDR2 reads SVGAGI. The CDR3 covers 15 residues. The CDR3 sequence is CASSGGTGGSGELFF. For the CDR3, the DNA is TGTGCCAGCAGTGGGGGGACAGGGGGAAGCGGGGAGCTGTTTTTT.

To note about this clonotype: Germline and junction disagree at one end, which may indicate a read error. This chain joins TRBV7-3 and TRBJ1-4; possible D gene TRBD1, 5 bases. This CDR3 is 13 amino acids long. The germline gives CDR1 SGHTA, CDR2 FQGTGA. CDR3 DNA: TGTGCCAGCAGCCCCAGGGTCGGAATGAAAAACTGTTTT. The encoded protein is CASSPRVGMKNCF.

The CDR3 region is CSAIFLCANYGYTF. The DNA of the CDR3 is TGCAGTGCTATATTCTTATGTGCTAACTATGGCTACACCTTC. The chain has TRBV20-1 and TRBJ1-2, with unresolved D. CDR3 length: 14 residues. V was shortened by 4 bases and J by 0 bases, with 12 bases between the two germline ends. Germline V gives CDR1 DFQATT, CDR2 SNEGSKA (reference sequence).

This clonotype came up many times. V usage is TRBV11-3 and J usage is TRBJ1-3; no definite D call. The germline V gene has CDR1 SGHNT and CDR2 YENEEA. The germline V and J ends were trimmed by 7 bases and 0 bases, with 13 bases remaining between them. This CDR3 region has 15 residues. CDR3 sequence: CASNSEGHSGNTIYF. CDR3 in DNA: TGTGCCAGCAATTCGGAAGGGCACTCTGGAAACACCATATATTTT.

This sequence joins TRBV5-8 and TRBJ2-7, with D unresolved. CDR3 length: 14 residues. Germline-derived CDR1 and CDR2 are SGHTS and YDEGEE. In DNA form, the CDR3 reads TGTGCCAGCAGCTTGCTGCCAGTCTCCTACGAGCGGTACGTC. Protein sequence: CASSLLPVSYERYV.

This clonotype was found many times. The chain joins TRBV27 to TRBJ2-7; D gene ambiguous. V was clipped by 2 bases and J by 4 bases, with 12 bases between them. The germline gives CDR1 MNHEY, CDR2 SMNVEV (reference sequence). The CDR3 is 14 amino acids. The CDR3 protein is CASSLSSLGYEQYF. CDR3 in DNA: TGTGCCAGCAGTTTAAGTAGTCTCGGGTACGAGCAGTACTTC.

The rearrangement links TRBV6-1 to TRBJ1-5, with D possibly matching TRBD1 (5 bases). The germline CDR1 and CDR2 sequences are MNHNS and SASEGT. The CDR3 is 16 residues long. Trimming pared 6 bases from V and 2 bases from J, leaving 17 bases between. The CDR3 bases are TGTGCCAGCAGGCCTCCGGGACCGGTGGGCAATCAGCCCCAGCATTTT. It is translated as CASRPPGPVGNQPQHF.

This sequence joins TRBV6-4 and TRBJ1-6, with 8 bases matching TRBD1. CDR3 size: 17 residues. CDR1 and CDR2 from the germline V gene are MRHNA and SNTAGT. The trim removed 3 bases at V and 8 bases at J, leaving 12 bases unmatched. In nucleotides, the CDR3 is TGTGCCAGCAGTGATGGGGGGGGACAGGATTCAGATTCACCCCTCCACTTT. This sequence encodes CASSDGGGQDSDSPLHF.

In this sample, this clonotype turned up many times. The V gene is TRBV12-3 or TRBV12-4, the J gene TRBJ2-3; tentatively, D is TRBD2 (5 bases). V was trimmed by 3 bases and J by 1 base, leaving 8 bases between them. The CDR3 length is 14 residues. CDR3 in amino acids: CASSFPEGTDTQYF. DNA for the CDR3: TGTGCCAGCAGTTTTCCGGAGGGCACAGATACGCAGTATTTT.

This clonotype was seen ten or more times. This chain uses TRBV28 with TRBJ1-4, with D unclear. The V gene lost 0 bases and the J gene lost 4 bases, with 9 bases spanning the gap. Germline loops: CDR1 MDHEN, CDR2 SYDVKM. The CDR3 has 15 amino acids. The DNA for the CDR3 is TGTGCCAGCAGTTTATGGTCGGCGGGTAATGAAAAACTGTTTTTT. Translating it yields CASSLWSAGNEKLFF. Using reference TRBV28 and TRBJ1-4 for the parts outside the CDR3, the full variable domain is DVKVTQSSRYLVKRTGEKVFLECVQDMDHENMFWYRQDPGLGLRLIYFSYDVKMKEKGDIPEGYSVSREKKERFSLILESASTNQTSMYLCASSLWSAGNEKLFFGSGTQLSVL.

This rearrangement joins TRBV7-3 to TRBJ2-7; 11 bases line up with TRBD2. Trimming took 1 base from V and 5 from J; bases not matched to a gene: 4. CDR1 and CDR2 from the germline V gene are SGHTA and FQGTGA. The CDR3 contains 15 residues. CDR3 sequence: CASSLSSGGADEQYF. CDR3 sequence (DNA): TGTGCCAGCAGCTTAAGTAGCGGGGGGGCGGACGAGCAGTACTTC.

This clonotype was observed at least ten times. CDR3 sequence: CASSIQRGDGDEQFF. The CDR3 DNA sequence: TGTGCCAGTAGTATTCAGCGGGGGGACGGGGATGAGCAGTTCTTC. The chain is built from TRBV19 and TRBJ2-1, with TRBD2 matching over 9 bases. Trimming removed 3 bases from V and 8 bases from J; junction bases left unmatched: 8. From germline, CDR1 is LNHDA and CDR2 SQIVND (reference sequence). CDR3 length: 15 amino acids.